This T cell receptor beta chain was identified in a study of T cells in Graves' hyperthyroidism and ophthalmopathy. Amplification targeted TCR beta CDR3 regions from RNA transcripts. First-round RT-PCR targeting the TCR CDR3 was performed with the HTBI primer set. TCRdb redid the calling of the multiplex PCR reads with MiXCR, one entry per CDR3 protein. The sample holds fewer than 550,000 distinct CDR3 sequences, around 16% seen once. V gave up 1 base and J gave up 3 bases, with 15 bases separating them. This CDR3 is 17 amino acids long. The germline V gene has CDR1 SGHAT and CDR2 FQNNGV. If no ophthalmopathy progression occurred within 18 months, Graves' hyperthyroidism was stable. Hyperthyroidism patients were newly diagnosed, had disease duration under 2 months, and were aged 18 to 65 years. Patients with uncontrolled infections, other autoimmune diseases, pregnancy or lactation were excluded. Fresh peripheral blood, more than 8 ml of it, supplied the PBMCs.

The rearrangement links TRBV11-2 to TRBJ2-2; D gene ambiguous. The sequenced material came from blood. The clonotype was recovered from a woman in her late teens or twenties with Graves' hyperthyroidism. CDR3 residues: CASSLVELLVHTGELFF. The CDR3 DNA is TGTGCCAGCAGCTTAGTAGAGCTCTTAGTCCACACCGGGGAGCTGTTTTTT.